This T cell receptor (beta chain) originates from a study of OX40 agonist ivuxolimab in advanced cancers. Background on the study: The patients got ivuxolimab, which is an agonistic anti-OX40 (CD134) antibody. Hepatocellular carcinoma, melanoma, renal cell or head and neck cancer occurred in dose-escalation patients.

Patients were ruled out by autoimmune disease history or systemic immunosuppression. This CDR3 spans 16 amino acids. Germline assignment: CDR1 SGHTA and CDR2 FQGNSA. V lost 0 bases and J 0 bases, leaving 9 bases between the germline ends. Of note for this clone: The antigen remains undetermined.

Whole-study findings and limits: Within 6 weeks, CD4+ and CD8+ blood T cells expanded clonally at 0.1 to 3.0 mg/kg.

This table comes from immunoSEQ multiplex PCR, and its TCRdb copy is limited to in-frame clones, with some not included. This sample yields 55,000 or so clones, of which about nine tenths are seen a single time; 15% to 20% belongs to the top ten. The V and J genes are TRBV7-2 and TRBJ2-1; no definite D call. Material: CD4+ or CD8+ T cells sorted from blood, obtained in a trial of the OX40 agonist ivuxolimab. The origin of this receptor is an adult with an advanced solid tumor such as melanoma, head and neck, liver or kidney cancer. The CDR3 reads CASSLAGSSSYNEQFF. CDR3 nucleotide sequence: TGTGCCAGCAGCTTAGCGGGCTCGAGCTCCTACAATGAGCAGTTCTTC.